Below, one T cell receptor (beta chain) is given with its context. The sample is drawn from a study of T cells in localized non-small cell lung cancer. Clones were read by immunoSEQ multiplex PCR, and TCRdb kept only the in-frame ones, dropping some. Of roughly 76,000 clones in the sample, around 82% were seen once. V was cut by 3 bases and J by 5 bases, with 13 bases left in between. The germline CDR1 and CDR2 sequences are MNHNS and SASEGT. This CDR3 has 14 amino acids. The sequencing used PBMCs, collected before any cancer treatment. The chain employs TRBV6-1 and TRBJ1-1; a weak D match, TRBD1 (6 bases). This sequence originates from a man aged 40-75 years with stage II squamous cell lung carcinoma. In DNA, the CDR3 is TGTGCCAGCAGTGAGCGGGGGGCTTGGACTGAAGCTTTCTTT. Its protein product is CASSERGAWTEAFF.